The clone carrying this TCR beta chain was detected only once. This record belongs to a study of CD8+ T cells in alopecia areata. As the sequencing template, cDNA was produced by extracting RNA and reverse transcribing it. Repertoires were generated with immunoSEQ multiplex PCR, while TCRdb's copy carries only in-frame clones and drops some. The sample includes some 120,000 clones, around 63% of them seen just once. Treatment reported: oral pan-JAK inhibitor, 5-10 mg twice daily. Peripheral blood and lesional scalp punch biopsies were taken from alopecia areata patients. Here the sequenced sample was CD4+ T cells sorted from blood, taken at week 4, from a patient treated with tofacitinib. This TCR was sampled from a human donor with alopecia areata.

The CDR3 spells CAILQGGHNEQFF. CDR3 in DNA: TGTGCCATCTTACAGGGGGGGCACAATGAGCAGTTCTTC. This rearrangement joins TRBV10-3 to TRBJ2-1; tentatively, D is TRBD1 (8 bases). CDR1 and CDR2 from the germline V gene are ENHRY and SYGVKD. The CDR3 consists of 13 residues. The V and J ends lost 8 bases and 5 bases respectively, with 13 bases between them.